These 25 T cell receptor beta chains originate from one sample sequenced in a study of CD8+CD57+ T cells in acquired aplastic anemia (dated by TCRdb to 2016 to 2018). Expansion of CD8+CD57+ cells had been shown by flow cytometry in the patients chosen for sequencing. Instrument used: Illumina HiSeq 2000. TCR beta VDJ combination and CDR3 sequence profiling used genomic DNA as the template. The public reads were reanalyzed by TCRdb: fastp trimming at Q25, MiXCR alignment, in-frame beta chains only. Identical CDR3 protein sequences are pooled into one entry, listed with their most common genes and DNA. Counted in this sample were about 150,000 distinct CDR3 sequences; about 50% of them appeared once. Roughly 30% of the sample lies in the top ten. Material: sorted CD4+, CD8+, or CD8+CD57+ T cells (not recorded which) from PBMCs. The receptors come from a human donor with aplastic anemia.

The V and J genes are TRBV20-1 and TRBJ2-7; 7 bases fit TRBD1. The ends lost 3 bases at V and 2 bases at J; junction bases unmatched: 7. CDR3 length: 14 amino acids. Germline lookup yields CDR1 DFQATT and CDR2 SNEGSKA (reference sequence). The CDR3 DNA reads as TGCAGTGCTAGTGTGGGACAGCGTACCTACGAGCAGTACTTC. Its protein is CSASVGQRTYEQYF.

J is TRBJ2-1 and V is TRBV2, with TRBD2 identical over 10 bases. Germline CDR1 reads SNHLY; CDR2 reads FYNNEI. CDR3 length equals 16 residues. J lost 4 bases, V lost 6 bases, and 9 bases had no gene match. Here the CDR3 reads CASSGVGSGGYNEQFF. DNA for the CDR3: TGTGCCAGCAGCGGGGTTGGTAGCGGGGGGTACAATGAGCAGTTCTTC.

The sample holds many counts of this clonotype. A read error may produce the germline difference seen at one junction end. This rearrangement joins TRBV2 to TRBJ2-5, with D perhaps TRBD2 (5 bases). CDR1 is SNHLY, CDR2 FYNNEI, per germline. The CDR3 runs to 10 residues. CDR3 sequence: CASSRTPLNF. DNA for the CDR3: TGTGCCAGCAGTCGGACTCCCCTGAACTTC.

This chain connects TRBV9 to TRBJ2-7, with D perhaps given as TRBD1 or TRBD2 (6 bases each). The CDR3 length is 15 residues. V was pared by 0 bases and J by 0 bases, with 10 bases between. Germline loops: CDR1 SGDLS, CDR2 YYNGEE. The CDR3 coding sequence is TGTGCCAGCAGCGTAGAAAAGGGGGGCTCCTACGAGCAGTACTTC. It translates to CASSVEKGGSYEQYF.

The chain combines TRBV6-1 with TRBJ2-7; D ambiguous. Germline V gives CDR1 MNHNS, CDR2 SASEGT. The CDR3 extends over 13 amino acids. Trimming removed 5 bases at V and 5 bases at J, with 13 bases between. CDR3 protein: CASSTATRHEQYF. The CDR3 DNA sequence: TGTGCCAGCAGTACGGCGACCCGCCACGAGCAGTACTTC.

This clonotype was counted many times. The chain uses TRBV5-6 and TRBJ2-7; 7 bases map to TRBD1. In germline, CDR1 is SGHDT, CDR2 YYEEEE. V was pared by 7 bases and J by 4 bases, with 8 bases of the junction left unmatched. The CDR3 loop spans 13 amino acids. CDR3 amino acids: CASSPARGYEQYF. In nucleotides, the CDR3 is TGTGCCAGCTCCCCGGCCAGGGGGTACGAGCAGTACTTC.

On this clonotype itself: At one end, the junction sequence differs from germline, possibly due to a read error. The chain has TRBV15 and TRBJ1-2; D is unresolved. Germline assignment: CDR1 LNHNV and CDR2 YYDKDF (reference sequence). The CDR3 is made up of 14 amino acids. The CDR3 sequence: CTTSRDAGSYGYTF. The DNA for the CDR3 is TGTACCACCAGCAGAGATGCCGGGAGCTATGGCTACACCTTC. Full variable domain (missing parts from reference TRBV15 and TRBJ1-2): DAMVIQNPRYQVTQFGKPVTLSCSQTLNHNVMYWYQQKSSQAPKLLFHYYDKDFNNEADTPDNFQSRRPNTSFCFLDIRSPGLGDTAMYLCTTSRDAGSYGYTFGSGTRLTVV.

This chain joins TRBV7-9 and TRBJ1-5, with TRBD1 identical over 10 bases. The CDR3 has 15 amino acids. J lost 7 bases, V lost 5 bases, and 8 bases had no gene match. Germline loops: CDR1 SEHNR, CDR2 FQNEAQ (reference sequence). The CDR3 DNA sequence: TGTGCCAGCAGCGGGGGGGACAGGGGAGAACAGCCCCAGCATTTT. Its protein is CASSGGDRGEQPQHF.

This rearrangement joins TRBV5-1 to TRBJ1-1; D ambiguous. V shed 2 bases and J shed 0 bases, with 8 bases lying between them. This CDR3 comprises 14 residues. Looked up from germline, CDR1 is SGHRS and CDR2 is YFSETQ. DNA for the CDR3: TGCGCCAGCAGCTTCGGTGGGCTGAACACTGAAGCTTTCTTT. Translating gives CASSFGGLNTEAFF.

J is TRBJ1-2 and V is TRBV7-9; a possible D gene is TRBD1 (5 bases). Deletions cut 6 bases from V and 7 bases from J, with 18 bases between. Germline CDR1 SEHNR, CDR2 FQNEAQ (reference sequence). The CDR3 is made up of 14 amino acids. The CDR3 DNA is TGTGCCAGCAGTCCCTCGGGACTCCTGTCTGGCTACACCTTC. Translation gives CASSPSGLLSGYTF.

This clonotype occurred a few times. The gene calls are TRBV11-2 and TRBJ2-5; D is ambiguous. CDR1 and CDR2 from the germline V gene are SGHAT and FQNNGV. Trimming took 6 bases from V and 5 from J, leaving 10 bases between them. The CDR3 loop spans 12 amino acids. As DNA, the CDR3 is TGTGCCAGCAGAAAGGTTGGGGAGACCCAGTACTTC. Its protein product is CASRKVGETQYF.

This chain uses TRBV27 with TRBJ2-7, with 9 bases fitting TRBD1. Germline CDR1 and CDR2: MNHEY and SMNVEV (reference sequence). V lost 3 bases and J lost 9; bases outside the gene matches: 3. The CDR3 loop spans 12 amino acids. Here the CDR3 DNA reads TGTGCCAGCAGTTTGGGACAGGGTTCGCAGTACTTC. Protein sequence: CASSLGQGSQYF.

The CDR3 is CASRSPEPYNEQFF. DNA for the CDR3: TGTGCCAGCAGATCCCCAGAGCCCTACAATGAGCAGTTCTTC. The chain has TRBV2 and TRBJ2-1; D gene ambiguous. Trimming took off 6 bases at V and 2 bases at J, with 11 bases between the two ends. Germline V CDR1 and CDR2: SNHLY, FYNNEI. The CDR3 contains 14 residues.

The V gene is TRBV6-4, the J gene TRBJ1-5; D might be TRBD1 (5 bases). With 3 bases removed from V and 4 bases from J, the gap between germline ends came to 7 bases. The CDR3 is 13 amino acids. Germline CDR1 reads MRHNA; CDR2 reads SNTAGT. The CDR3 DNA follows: TGTGCCAGCAGTGAGAGACAGAATCAGCCCCAGCATTTT. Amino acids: CASSERQNQPQHF.

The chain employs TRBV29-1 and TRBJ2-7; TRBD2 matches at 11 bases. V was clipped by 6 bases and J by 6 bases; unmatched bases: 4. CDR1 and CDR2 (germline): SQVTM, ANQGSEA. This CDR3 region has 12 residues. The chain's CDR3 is CSVLAGGREQYF. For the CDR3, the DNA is TGCAGCGTCCTAGCGGGGGGACGCGAGCAGTACTTC.

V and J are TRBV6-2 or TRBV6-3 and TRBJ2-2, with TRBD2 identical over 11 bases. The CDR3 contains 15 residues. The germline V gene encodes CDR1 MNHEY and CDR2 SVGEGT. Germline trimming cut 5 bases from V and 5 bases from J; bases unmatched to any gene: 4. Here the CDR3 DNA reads TGTGCCAGCAGTATAGCGGGAGGGGAGACCGGGGAGCTGTTTTTT. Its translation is CASSIAGGETGELFF.

The CDR3 DNA sequence: TGCAGCGGTTTGGGGTGGCCGGAGACCCAGTACTTC. This translates into CSGLGWPETQYF. The chain uses TRBV29-1 and TRBJ2-5; no clear D. The CDR3 contains 12 residues. The germline V gene encodes CDR1 SQVTM and CDR2 ANQGSEA. The V and J ends lost 7 bases and 5 bases respectively, with 14 bases between them.

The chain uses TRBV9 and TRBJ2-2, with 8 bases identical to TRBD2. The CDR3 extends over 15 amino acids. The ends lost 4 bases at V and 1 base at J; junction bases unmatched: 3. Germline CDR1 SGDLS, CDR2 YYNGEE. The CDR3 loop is CASSSLAGNTGELFF. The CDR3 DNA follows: TGTGCCAGCAGCTCCCTAGCGGGGAACACCGGGGAGCTGTTTTTT.

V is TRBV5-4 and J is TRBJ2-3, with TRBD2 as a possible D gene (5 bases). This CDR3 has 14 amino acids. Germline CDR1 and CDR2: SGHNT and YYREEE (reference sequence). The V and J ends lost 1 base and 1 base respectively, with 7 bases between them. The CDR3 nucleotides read TGTGCCAGCAGCTTGCGGGAAGGCACAGATACGCAGTATTTT. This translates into CASSLREGTDTQYF.

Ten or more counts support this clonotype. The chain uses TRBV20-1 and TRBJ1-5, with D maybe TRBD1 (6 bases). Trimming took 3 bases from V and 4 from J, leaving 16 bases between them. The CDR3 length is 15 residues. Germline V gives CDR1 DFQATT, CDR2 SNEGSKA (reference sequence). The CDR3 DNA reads TGCAGTGCTAGTCAATGGGGGGGGGCTAATCAGCCCCAGCATTTT. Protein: CSASQWGGANQPQHF.

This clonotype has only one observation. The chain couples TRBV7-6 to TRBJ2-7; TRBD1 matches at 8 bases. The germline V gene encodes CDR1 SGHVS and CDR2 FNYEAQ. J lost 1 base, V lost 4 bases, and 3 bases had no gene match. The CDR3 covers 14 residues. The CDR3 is CASSSGGGSYEQYF. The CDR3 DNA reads TGTGCCAGCAGCTCAGGGGGCGGATCCTACGAGCAGTACTTC. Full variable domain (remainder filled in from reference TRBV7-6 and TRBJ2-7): GAGVSQSPRYKVTKRGQDVALRCDPISGHVSLYWYRQALGQGPEFLTYFNYEAQQDKSGLPNDRFSAERPEGSISTLTIQRTEQRDSAMYRCASSSGGGSYEQYFGPGTRLTVT.

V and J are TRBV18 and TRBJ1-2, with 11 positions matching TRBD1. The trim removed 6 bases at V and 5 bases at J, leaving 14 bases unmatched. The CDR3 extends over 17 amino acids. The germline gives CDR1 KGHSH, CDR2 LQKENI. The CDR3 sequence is CASSPGQGAQGLYGYTF. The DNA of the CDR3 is TGTGCCAGCTCCCCCGGACAGGGGGCGCAAGGATTATATGGCTACACCTTC.

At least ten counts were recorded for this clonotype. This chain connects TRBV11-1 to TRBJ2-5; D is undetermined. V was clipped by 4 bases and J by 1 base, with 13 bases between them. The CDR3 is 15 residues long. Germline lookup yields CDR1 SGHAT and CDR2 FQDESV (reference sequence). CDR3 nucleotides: TGTGCCAGCAGCTCTCTAGGGTCCCTCCAAGAGACCCAGTACTTC. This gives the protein CASSSLGSLQETQYF.

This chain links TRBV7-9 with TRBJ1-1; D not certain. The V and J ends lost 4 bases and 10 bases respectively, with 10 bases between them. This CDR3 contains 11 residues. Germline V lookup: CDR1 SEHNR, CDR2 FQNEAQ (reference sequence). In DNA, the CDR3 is TGTGCCAGCAGCTCCTCGATGGCAGCTTTCTTT. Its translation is CASSSSMAAFF.

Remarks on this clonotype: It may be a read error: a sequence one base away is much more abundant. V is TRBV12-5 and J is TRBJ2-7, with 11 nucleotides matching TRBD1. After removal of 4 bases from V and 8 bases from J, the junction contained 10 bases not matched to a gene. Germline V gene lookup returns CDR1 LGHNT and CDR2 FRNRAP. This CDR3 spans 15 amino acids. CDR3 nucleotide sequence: TGTGCTAGTGGTTCACCGGGACAGGGGGGTTACAAGCAGTACTTC. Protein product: CASGSPGQGGYKQYF.